Listed below are T cell receptor beta chains from one sample, sequenced in a study of T cells expressing NK-cell markers. With the 5' RACE reads reprocessed, TCRdb shows one record per CDR3 protein and no DNA. The repertoire table contains 350,000 to 450,000 distinct CDR3 sequences. Sequenced material: blood T cells: a sorted CD56 or NKG2C T cell subset, CD4+ or CD8+ T cells, or bulk PBMC T cells (not recorded which). Every receptor here comes from a man aged 18-75 years in good health. The CDR3 runs from the conserved cysteine through the conserved F or W.

V gene: TRBV3-1; J gene: TRBJ1-1; CDR3 length: 13; CDR3 protein: CATGVGGNTEAFF
V gene: TRBV7-9; J gene: TRBJ1-6; CDR3 length: 17; CDR3 protein: CASRRAGPGTRNSPLHF
V gene: TRBV15; J gene: TRBJ2-5; CDR3 length: 14; CDR3 protein: CATSRAGNKETQYF
V gene: TRBV10-3; J gene: TRBJ2-3; CDR3 length: 17; CDR3 protein: CAISSRVGLAETDTQYF
V gene: TRBV5-1; J gene: TRBJ1-5; CDR3 length: 17; CDR3 protein: CASSLAPREANNQPQHF
V gene: TRBV6-2/TRBV6-3; J gene: TRBJ2-5; CDR3 length: 14; CDR3 protein: CASSYDRGIETQYF
V gene: TRBV27; J gene: TRBJ2-1; CDR3 length: 16; CDR3 protein: CASSRYGTGFRNEQFF
V gene: TRBV5-4; J gene: TRBJ2-1; CDR3 length: 16; CDR3 protein: CASTWGGGTSYNEQFF
V gene: TRBV29-1; J gene: TRBJ2-7; CDR3 length: 14; CDR3 protein: CSVEDRTVGYEQYF
V gene: TRBV7-9; J gene: TRBJ1-1; CDR3 length: 15; CDR3 protein: CASSGRTLMNTEAFF
V gene: TRBV15; J gene: TRBJ1-6; CDR3 length: 16; CDR3 protein: CATSRSPAEPLTPLHF
V gene: TRBV7-9; J gene: TRBJ1-5; CDR3 length: 16; CDR3 protein: CASSVDRGRGNQPQHF
V gene: TRBV12-3/TRBV12-4; J gene: TRBJ1-1; CDR3 length: 14; CDR3 protein: CASSLAPPGSQAFF
V gene: TRBV20-1; J gene: TRBJ1-1; CDR3 length: 18; CDR3 protein: CSARSNRGRTLRNTEAFF
V gene: TRBV12-3/TRBV12-4; J gene: TRBJ2-7; CDR3 length: 19; CDR3 protein: CASSPWVASGGSYSYEQYF
V gene: TRBV18; J gene: TRBJ2-4; CDR3 length: 14; CDR3 protein: CASSPSGAAYIQYF
V gene: TRBV29-1; J gene: TRBJ2-5; CDR3 length: 13; CDR3 protein: CSVGGQGAETQYF
V gene: TRBV1; J gene: TRBJ2-1; CDR3 length: 17; CDR3 protein: CTSSQEIAVGTLNEQFF
V gene: TRBV11-2; J gene: TRBJ2-7; CDR3 length: 13; CDR3 protein: CASSYTTDYEQYF
V gene: TRBV7-3; J gene: TRBJ1-6; CDR3 length: 14; CDR3 protein: CASSLQGSNSPLHF
V gene: TRBV10-3; J gene: TRBJ1-1; CDR3 length: 14; CDR3 protein: CAISLQGADTEAFF
V gene: TRBV27; J gene: TRBJ2-1; CDR3 length: 15; CDR3 protein: CASSGLAGGMNEQFF
V gene: TRBV7-8; J gene: TRBJ2-3; CDR3 length: 16; CDR3 protein: CASSFRGGGAADTQYF
V gene: TRBV7-8; J gene: TRBJ2-1; CDR3 length: 16; CDR3 protein: CASSRSGTGGPSQQFF
V gene: TRBV27; J gene: TRBJ1-5; CDR3 length: 15; CDR3 protein: CASSPGTGGVQPQHF
V gene: TRBV6-1; J gene: TRBJ2-7; CDR3 length: 15; CDR3 protein: CASGRDRGGSYEQYF
V gene: TRBV3-1; J gene: TRBJ2-3; CDR3 length: 14; CDR3 protein: CASSQALGQSTQYF
V gene: TRBV20-1; J gene: TRBJ2-1; CDR3 length: 15; CDR3 protein: CSASTSGRSYNEQFF
V gene: TRBV6-2/TRBV6-3; J gene: TRBJ2-5; CDR3 length: 13; CDR3 protein: CASTPTYQETQYF
V gene: TRBV7-2; J gene: TRBJ1-2; CDR3 length: 12; CDR3 protein: CASSVTGRLYTF
V gene: TRBV12-3/TRBV12-4; J gene: TRBJ2-7; CDR3 length: 16; CDR3 protein: CASSLALGVGSYEQYF
V gene: TRBV11-2; J gene: TRBJ2-1; CDR3 length: 15; CDR3 protein: CASRQPGLAYNEQFF
V gene: TRBV29-1; J gene: TRBJ2-5; CDR3 length: 14; CDR3 protein: CSVQVGRGGETQYF
V gene: TRBV11-3; J gene: TRBJ2-2; CDR3 length: 15; CDR3 protein: CASSYGGGLTGELFF
V gene: TRBV7-2; J gene: TRBJ1-5; CDR3 length: 16; CDR3 protein: CASSLAGAAYNQPQHF
V gene: TRBV5-5; J gene: TRBJ2-7; CDR3 length: 16; CDR3 protein: CASRLAPTGPPYEQYF
V gene: TRBV6-1; J gene: TRBJ1-1; CDR3 length: 16; CDR3 protein: CASSELVGRSNTEAFF
V gene: TRBV7-9; J gene: TRBJ2-5; CDR3 length: 14; CDR3 protein: CASSRGTSLETQYF
V gene: TRBV4-1; J gene: TRBJ2-3; CDR3 length: 16; CDR3 protein: CASTFKESSGTDTQYF
V gene: TRBV6-5; J gene: TRBJ2-7; CDR3 length: 17; CDR3 protein: CASSYLPRDRDVYEQYF
V gene: TRBV5-6; J gene: TRBJ2-7; CDR3 length: 15; CDR3 protein: CASSLAGTGYYEQYF
V gene: TRBV12-3/TRBV12-4; J gene: TRBJ2-7; CDR3 length: 14; CDR3 protein: CASSPGLSSAEQYF
V gene: TRBV7-2; J gene: TRBJ2-5; CDR3 length: 14; CDR3 protein: CASGYLGGRETQYF
V gene: TRBV2; J gene: TRBJ1-2; CDR3 length: 14; CDR3 protein: CASSRAGGNYGYTF
V gene: TRBV24-1; J gene: TRBJ2-1; CDR3 length: 15; CDR3 protein: CATSKSGTYNNEQFF
V gene: TRBV4-2; J gene: TRBJ2-4; CDR3 length: 16; CDR3 protein: CASSESEGALGAHQYF
V gene: TRBV5-1; J gene: TRBJ1-2; CDR3 length: 14; CDR3 protein: CASSPELISYGYTF
V gene: TRBV5-1; J gene: TRBJ2-3; CDR3 length: 16; CDR3 protein: CASSRTPATATDTQYF
V gene: TRBV18; J gene: TRBJ2-2; CDR3 length: 15; CDR3 protein: CASSPRDLSAGELFF
V gene: TRBV12-5; J gene: TRBJ2-7; CDR3 length: 13; CDR3 protein: CASVRTGEGEQYF
V gene: TRBV7-2; J gene: TRBJ2-1; CDR3 length: 15; CDR3 protein: CASSLGGSRRNEQFF
V gene: TRBV3-1; J gene: TRBJ1-6; CDR3 length: 12; CDR3 protein: CASSRRESPLHF
V gene: TRBV6-1; J gene: TRBJ1-2; CDR3 length: 12; CDR3 protein: CASSVGRYGYTF
V gene: TRBV2; J gene: TRBJ1-1; CDR3 length: 12; CDR3 protein: CASSRQGLEAFF
V gene: TRBV4-2; J gene: TRBJ2-1; CDR3 length: 16; CDR3 protein: CASSQAAGGNYNEQFF
V gene: TRBV6-1; J gene: TRBJ2-7; CDR3 length: 14; CDR3 protein: CASRDTLSSYEQYF
V gene: TRBV5-6; J gene: TRBJ2-1; CDR3 length: 15; CDR3 protein: CASSRTGTAYNEQFF
V gene: TRBV7-6; J gene: TRBJ2-7; CDR3 length: 15; CDR3 protein: CASSLRPSGYYEQYF
V gene: TRBV29-1; J gene: TRBJ2-2; CDR3 length: 12; CDR3 protein: CSVGQGRGELFF
V gene: TRBV14; J gene: TRBJ2-1; CDR3 length: 19; CDR3 protein: CASSPGGRGRVRSYNEQFF